These 20 T cell receptor beta chains originate from one sample sequenced in a study of T cell repertoires in cytomegalovirus infection. These receptors' antigens are unknown. TCRdb used MiXCR to reprocess the reads, holding one entry per CDR3 protein. The table has 100,000 to 120,000 distinct CDR3 sequences, 30% to 35% seen once. The sample here was CD8+ T cells from cultured PBMCs, taken from culture after CMV antigen stimulation. The receptors were sampled from a human donor in good health (CMV status not recorded). Some clones in this sample may be carry-over from other donors' samples.

The V and J genes are TRBV7-9 and TRBJ1-2; D not resolved. Germline CDR1 reads SEHNR; CDR2 reads FQNEAQ (reference sequence). Between the trimmed V and J ends, which lost 5 bases and 6 bases, there was a span of 13 bases. The CDR3 is 13 amino acids. The CDR3, as DNA: TGTGCCAGCAGCCCCATTGGCAGGCATGGCTACACCTTC. Translated: CASSPIGRHGYTF.

This clonotype was recorded a few times. The V gene is TRBV9, the J gene TRBJ1-1, with a weak D call TRBD1 (5 bases). V gave up 0 bases and J gave up 3 bases, with 6 bases separating them. Looked up from germline, CDR1 is SGDLS and CDR2 is YYNGEE. This CDR3 spans 13 amino acids. This CDR3 reads CASSVGGDTEAFF. CDR3 nucleotide sequence: TGTGCCAGCAGCGTAGGAGGGGACACTGAAGCTTTCTTT.

This clonotype was found many times. For the CDR3, the DNA is TGTGCCAGCAGTTACGGGGGCACTAATGAAAAACTGTTTTTT. This gives the protein CASSYGGTNEKLFF. The rearrangement links TRBV6-5 to TRBJ1-4; maybe TRBD1 (6 bases). The germline gives CDR1 MNHEY, CDR2 SVGAGI. The V end lost 2 bases, the J end lost 2 bases, and 6 bases lay between the germline ends. The CDR3 runs 14 residues.

This rearrangement joins TRBV9 to TRBJ1-1; the D is unclear. The CDR3 covers 16 residues. V lost 0 bases, J lost 1 base, and 13 bases lay in between. Looked up from germline, CDR1 is SGDLS and CDR2 is YYNGEE. CDR3 nucleotide sequence: TGTGCCAGCAGCGTAGGTGCAGACCTTAGGAACACTGAAGCTTTCTTT. It specifies CASSVGADLRNTEAFF.

The chain employs TRBV5-6 and TRBJ2-7; 10 positions match TRBD1. This CDR3 is built from 14 residues. From germline, CDR1 is SGHDT and CDR2 YYEEEE. V dropped 7 bases and J dropped 0; count of bases not matched to a gene: 4. CDR3 amino acids: CASAGTGASYEQYF. CDR3 nucleotide sequence: TGTGCCAGCGCCGGGACAGGGGCCTCCTACGAGCAGTACTTC.

This clonotype was counted between two and nine times. The chain combines TRBV7-8 with TRBJ2-7; no clear D. Trimming pared 0 bases from V and 2 bases from J, leaving 5 bases between. CDR1 is SGHVS and CDR2 is FQNEAQ in the germline V gene. The CDR3 runs to 13 residues. DNA for the CDR3: TGTGCCAGCAGCTTAGCGCGGCCCTACGAGCAGTACTTC. Its translation is CASSLARPYEQYF.

This clonotype was observed a few times. The gene calls are TRBV19 and TRBJ2-7; 7 nucleotides align to TRBD2. Losses at the gene ends were 3 bases for V and 2 bases for J; bases not matched to a gene: 1. The CDR3 length is 13 residues. Germline lookup yields CDR1 LNHDA and CDR2 SQIVND (reference sequence). CDR3 residues: CASSIAGAYEQYF. DNA for the CDR3: TGTGCCAGTAGTATCGCGGGGGCCTACGAGCAGTACTTC. Combining the CDR3 with reference TRBV19 and TRBJ2-7 gives the whole variable domain DGGITQSPKYLFRKEGQNVTLSCEQNLNHDAMYWYRQDPGQGLRLIYYSQIVNDFQKGDIAEGYSVSREKKESFPLTVTSAQKNPTAFYLCASSIAGAYEQYFGPGTRLTVT.

This chain connects TRBV20-1 to TRBJ2-1; no reliable D call. From germline, CDR1 is DFQATT and CDR2 SNEGSKA (reference sequence). This CDR3 spans 16 amino acids. The germline V and J ends were trimmed by 5 bases and 5 bases, with 22 bases remaining between them. CDR3 bases: TGCAGTGCTTCCATTACCTATGTAAGGGCCGACAATGAGCAGTTCTTC. Translated, it gives CSASITYVRADNEQFF.

V usage is TRBV6-5 and J usage is TRBJ2-2, with 8 bases identical to TRBD2. V lost 4 bases to trimming and J lost 7 bases; unmatched junction nucleotides: 8. The CDR3 covers 15 residues. Germline lookup yields CDR1 MNHEY and CDR2 SVGAGI. CDR3 DNA sequence: TGTGCCAGCAGTTGGGGCGGGGGGCCCATCGGGGAGCTGTTTTTT. It translates to CASSWGGGPIGELFF.

This clonotype has just a few counts. V gene TRBV7-2 combines with J gene TRBJ2-7, with D possibly being TRBD1 (8 bases). The CDR3 is 15 residues long. Germline V CDR1 and CDR2: SGHTA, FQGNSA. The V end was cut by 5 bases, the J end by 4 bases, with 18 bases between. In DNA, the CDR3 is TGTGCCAGCAGCCATTACAGGGGGGGGAAGTACGAGCAGTACTTC. It specifies CASSHYRGGKYEQYF.

V gene TRBV12-3 or TRBV12-4 combines with J gene TRBJ2-3, with D possibly matching TRBD1 (5 bases). CDR3 length: 16 residues. The germline V and J ends were trimmed by 3 bases and 2 bases, with 15 bases remaining between them. This CDR3 reads CASSLLRTRNTDTQYF. In DNA form, the CDR3 reads TGTGCCAGCAGTTTGTTGCGGACAAGAAACACAGATACGCAGTATTTT.

The table lists this clonotype with many counts. V usage is TRBV12-5 and J usage is TRBJ2-7, with 11 nucleotides matching TRBD1. Trimming took 2 bases from V and 7 from J; bases not matched to a gene: 7. This CDR3 spans 15 amino acids. Germline values: CDR1 LGHNT, CDR2 FRNRAP. This CDR3 is CASGLPGQGAWEQYF. The CDR3 DNA reads as TGTGCTAGTGGTTTGCCCGGACAGGGGGCATGGGAGCAGTACTTC.

There are a few counts of this clonotype. The rearrangement joins TRBV14 to TRBJ2-6, with D perhaps TRBD1 (6 bases). The germline CDR1 and CDR2 sequences are SGHDN and FVKESK. Trimming took 3 bases from V and 2 from J, leaving 14 bases between them. The CDR3 loop spans 17 amino acids. CDR3 in amino acids: CASSQDTGRAGANVLTF. DNA for the CDR3: TGTGCCAGCAGCCAGGACACAGGGAGAGCTGGGGCCAACGTCCTGACTTTC. Full variable domain (rest looked up from reference TRBV14 and TRBJ2-6): EAGVTQFPSHSVIEKGQTVTLRCDPISGHDNLYWYRRVMGKEIKFLLHFVKESKQDESGMPNNRFLAERTGGTYSTLKVQPAELEDSGVYFCASSQDTGRAGANVLTFGAGSRLTVL.

The V and J genes are TRBV7-9 and TRBJ1-1; D is possibly TRBD1 (5 bases). Germline lookup yields CDR1 SEHNR and CDR2 FQNEAQ (reference sequence). The CDR3 contains 13 residues. The V and J ends lost 4 bases and 1 base respectively, with 7 bases between them. CDR3 nucleotides: TGTGCCAGCAGCTGGGACGGGAACACTGAAGCTTTCTTT. This codes for CASSWDGNTEAFF.

This clonotype has just a few counts. The chain uses TRBV2 and TRBJ1-5; 10 bases are shared with TRBD1. Germline V gives CDR1 SNHLY, CDR2 FYNNEI. This CDR3 has 14 residues. V was pared by 6 bases and J by 5 bases, with 4 bases of the junction left unmatched. Here the CDR3 DNA reads TGTGCCAGCAGCGGACAGGGGGGTTATCAGCCCCAGCATTTT. Amino acid sequence: CASSGQGGYQPQHF.

CDR3 sequence reads: CASTSPTGDTEAFF. The CDR3 region has the DNA TGTGCCAGCACCTCTCCGACGGGTGACACTGAAGCTTTCTTT. The rearrangement joins TRBV7-9 to TRBJ1-1; no clear D. Germline V gene sequence: CDR1 SEHNR, CDR2 FQNEAQ (reference sequence). This CDR3 is 14 amino acids long. Trimming stripped 7 bases from V and 3 bases from J, with 15 bases between.

This clonotype was observed many times. This sequence joins TRBV20-1 and TRBJ2-1, with 15 bases aligning to TRBD2. Germline lookup yields CDR1 DFQATT and CDR2 SNEGSKA (reference sequence). The length of the CDR3 is 19 residues. V dropped 5 bases and J dropped 1; count of bases not matched to a gene: 12. CDR3 nucleotides: TGCAGTGCTGGACCGGGACTAGCGGGGGGTCACGAATCCTACAATGAGCAGTTCTTC. Translation: CSAGPGLAGGHESYNEQFF.

This clonotype was detected ten times or more. The J gene is TRBJ2-1, the V gene TRBV11-2; D possibly corresponds to TRBD1 (5 bases). The germline V and J ends were trimmed by 6 bases and 7 bases, with 16 bases remaining between them. The germline V gene has CDR1 SGHAT and CDR2 FQNNGV. This CDR3 is 14 amino acids long. In DNA, the CDR3 is TGTGCCAGCAGTCCTGGACAAGGGTTAAATGAGCAGTTCTTC. The encoded protein is CASSPGQGLNEQFF.

This clonotype was counted only a few times. The chain joins TRBV18 to TRBJ1-1, with a tentative D call TRBD1 (6 bases). This CDR3 comprises 14 residues. Germline assignment: CDR1 KGHSH and CDR2 LQKENI. V lost 3 bases and J lost 4, with 12 bases in between. For the CDR3, the DNA is TGTGCCAGCTCACCTCTTGGAGGGGGCACTGAAGCTTTCTTT. This sequence encodes CASSPLGGGTEAFF.

The chain couples TRBV5-1 to TRBJ2-2, with 12 bases that match TRBD2. V shed 3 bases and J 5 bases; nucleotides not matched to a gene: 11. This CDR3 is 18 amino acids long. The V gene's germline CDR1 is SGHRS and CDR2 YFSETQ. CDR3 sequence (DNA): TGCGCCAGCAGCTCCAGGACTAGCGGGATCGCTGGGACCGGGGAGCTGTTTTTT. Protein product: CASSSRTSGIAGTGELFF.